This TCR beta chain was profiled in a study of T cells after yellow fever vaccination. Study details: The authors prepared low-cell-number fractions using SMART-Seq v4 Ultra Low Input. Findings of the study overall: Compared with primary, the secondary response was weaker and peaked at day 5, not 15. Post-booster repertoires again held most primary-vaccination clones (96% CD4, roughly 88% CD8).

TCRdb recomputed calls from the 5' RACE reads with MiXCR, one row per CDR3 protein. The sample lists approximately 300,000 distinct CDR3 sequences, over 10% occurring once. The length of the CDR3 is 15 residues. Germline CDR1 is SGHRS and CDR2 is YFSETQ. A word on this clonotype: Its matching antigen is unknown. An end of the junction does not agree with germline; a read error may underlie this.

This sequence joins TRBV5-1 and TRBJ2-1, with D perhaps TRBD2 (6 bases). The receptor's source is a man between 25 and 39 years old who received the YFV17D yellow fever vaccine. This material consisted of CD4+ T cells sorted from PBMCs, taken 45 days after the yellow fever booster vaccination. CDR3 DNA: TGCGCCAGCAGCTTGGAGCTAGCGACTTACAATGGGCAGTTCTTC. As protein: CASSLELATYNGQFF.